Listed below are T cell receptor beta chains from one sample, sequenced in a study of cytomegalovirus exposure and HLA in healthy donors. Repertoires were generated with immunoSEQ multiplex PCR, while TCRdb's copy carries only in-frame clones and drops some. In the table there are around 180,000 clones, around 82% of which are singletons. The material sequenced was PBMCs. The receptors here all came from a man aged 40-50 years in good health and CMV-seronegative. Both conserved end residues are part of each CDR3. The D gene is left open where the match is weak. The size field is filled for only some rows; it gives once, few, many or a size class.

>once|TRBV5-6|TRBJ2-5|-
TGTGCCAGCAGCTTGGTACAGAAAAACCAAGAGACCCAGTACTTC
CASSLVQKNQETQYF
>few|TRBV7-9|TRBJ1-4|-
TGTGCCAGCATGGACGCTCTCACGACTAGGGGACTGTTTTTT
CASMDALTTRGLFF
>once|TRBV7-2|TRBJ2-5|TRBD2
TGTGCCAGCAGCCGAAGCGGGGGGGGACAGACCCAGTACTTC
CASSRSGGGQTQYF
>-|TRBV10-3|TRBJ1-6|-
TGTGCCATCAGTGACAGCTCCTATAATTCACCCCTCCACTTT
CAISDSSYNSPLHF
>-|TRBV5-1|TRBJ1-1|TRBD1
TGCGCCAGCGGGAGTTGGGGGGACAGGGTAACTGAAGCTTTCTTT
CASGSWGDRVTEAFF
>-|TRBV7-2|TRBJ2-2|-
TGTGCCAGCAGCTTAAGCTATGGGGAGTGGCTATTGACCGGGGAGCTGTTTTTT
CASSLSYGEWLLTGELFF
>-|TRBV7-3|TRBJ2-1|TRBD2
TGTGCCAGCAGCCCCGATAGCGGGACATACAATGAGCAGTTCTTC
CASSPDSGTYNEQFF
>-|TRBV30|TRBJ1-2|-
TGTGCCTGGAGTGTGGTCCGGGGGGGCTATGGCTACACCTTC
CAWSVVRGGYGYTF
>-|TRBV6-5|TRBJ2-1|TRBD2
TGTGCCAGCAGTTCCCGGACTAGCGGGAGTAATGAGCAGTTCTTC
CASSSRTSGSNEQFF
>-|TRBV14|TRBJ2-1|TRBD2
TGTGCCAGCAGCCTCACATGGACTAGCGGCCTTAATGAGCAGTTCTTC
CASSLTWTSGLNEQFF
>once|TRBV6-5|TRBJ2-5|TRBD2
TGTGCCAGCAGTTACTCGATTAGCGGGAGGGGTGAGACCCAGTACTTC
CASSYSISGRGETQYF
>-|TRBV6-7|TRBJ2-7|TRBD1
TGTGCCAGGGGGACAGGGGTCTCCCACGAGCAGTACTTC
CARGTGVSHEQYF
>-|TRBV4-3|TRBJ2-3|TRBD2
TGCGCCAGCAGCCAAGATCCGGCTAGCGGGAGCAGCACAGATACGCAGTATTTT
CASSQDPASGSSTDTQYF
>-|TRBV30|TRBJ1-6|-
TGTGCCTGGACTCAGGGATATAATTCACCCCTCCACTTT
CAWTQGYNSPLHF
>-|TRBV5-6|TRBJ1-2|-
TGTGCCAGCAGCTTAGAGACACTTAACTATGGCTACACCTTC
CASSLETLNYGYTF
>once|TRBV5-5|TRBJ1-2|TRBD1
TGTGCCAGCAGCTTGGGGATCCCCGGGACAGGGGGCGATGGCTACACCTTC
CASSLGIPGTGGDGYTF
>-|TRBV6-5|TRBJ1-5|-
TGTGCCAGCAGTTACAGCTCCAGGGTCAGTCAGCCCCAGCATTTT
CASSYSSRVSQPQHF
>-|TRBV5-6|TRBJ1-2|TRBD1
TGTGCCAGCAGCTCGACAGGGACCTACACTTTC
CASSSTGTYTF
>once|TRBV30|TRBJ1-1|-
TGTGCCTGGACGTCGGTGGTCCCGAACACTGAAGCTTTCTTT
CAWTSVVPNTEAFF
>-|TRBV7-9|TRBJ2-5|-
TGTGCCAGCAGCTTATTTGGGGCCCGGGAGACCCAGTACTTC
CASSLFGARETQYF
>-|TRBV11-2|TRBJ1-2|TRBD1
TGTGCCAGCAGCTTGACAGGGGGCAGTAGCTATGGCTACACCTTC
CASSLTGGSSYGYTF
>-|TRBV2|TRBJ2-7|-
TGTGCCAGCCGCACGGGGACCTACGAGCAGTACTTC
CASRTGTYEQYF
>once|TRBV29-1|TRBJ2-7|TRBD2
TGCAGCGCCCCCGGGGGGGCCGGCGAGCAGTACTTC
CSAPGGAGEQYF
>-|TRBV7-2|TRBJ1-2|-
TGTGCCAGCAGCTCGACGGGGGGCCGTGTTGGAGGCTACACCTTC
CASSSTGGRVGGYTF
>-|TRBV5-1|TRBJ2-5|-
TGCGCCAGCAGTTGGGGACTCCGGGAGACCCAGTACTTC
CASSWGLRETQYF
>-|TRBV7-8|TRBJ2-7|-
TGTGCCAGCAGCGTTGACACCCTCTACGAGCAGTACTTC
CASSVDTLYEQYF